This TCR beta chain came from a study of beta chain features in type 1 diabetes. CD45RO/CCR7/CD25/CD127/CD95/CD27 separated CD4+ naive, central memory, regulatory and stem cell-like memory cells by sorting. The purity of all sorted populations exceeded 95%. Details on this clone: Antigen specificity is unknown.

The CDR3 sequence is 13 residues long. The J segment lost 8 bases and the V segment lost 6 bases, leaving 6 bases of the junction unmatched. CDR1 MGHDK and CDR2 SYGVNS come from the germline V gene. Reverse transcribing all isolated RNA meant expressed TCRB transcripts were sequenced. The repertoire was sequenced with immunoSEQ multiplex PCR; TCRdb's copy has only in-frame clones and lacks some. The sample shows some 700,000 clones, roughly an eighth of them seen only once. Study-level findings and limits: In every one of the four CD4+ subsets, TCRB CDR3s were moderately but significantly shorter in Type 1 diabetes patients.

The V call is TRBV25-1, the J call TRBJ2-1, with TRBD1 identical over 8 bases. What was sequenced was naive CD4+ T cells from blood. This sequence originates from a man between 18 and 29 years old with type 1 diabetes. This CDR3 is CASRETGVDEQFF. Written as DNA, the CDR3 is TGTGCCAGCAGAGAGACAGGGGTGGATGAGCAGTTCTTC.